This TCR beta chain was captured by sequencing in a study of T-cell memory formation after mild COVID-19. As for this clonotype: Its specificity is not known.

Study-level points and caveats: Researchers found some responding clones in pre-infection memory, a sign that cross-reactive memory joined. Researchers report contracting CD4+ clones mostly in CM and EM, with CD8+ clones in EMRA.

Each CDR3 protein gets one entry after TCRdb re-called the 5' RACE reads with MiXCR. The sample has about 320,000 distinct CDR3 sequences, around 15% seen once. The length of the CDR3 is 16 residues. V was pared by 0 bases and J by 0 bases, with 11 bases between. Germline-derived CDR1 and CDR2 are SGHRS and YFSETQ. The specimen was PBMCs or a T cell subset sorted from them (not recorded which). This sequence originates from a man between 18 and 29 years old who had mild COVID-19 (a few samples of this study predate the infection). Cell type and time point are not known. The chain has TRBV5-1 and TRBJ2-3; the D gene is possibly TRBD2 (6 bases). As DNA, the CDR3 is TGCGCCAGCAGCTTGGAAGCGGGCGGGAGCACAGATACGCAGTATTTT. It specifies CASSLEAGGSTDTQYF.